The 4 T cell receptor beta chains below all came from one sample that was sequenced in a study of T cells in localized non-small cell lung cancer. TCRdb keeps only in-frame clones here, not all; method: immunoSEQ multiplex PCR. The table lists about 1,500 clones, under 30% of them singletons. The sequenced sample was normal lung tissue next to the tumor, obtained before any cancer treatment. The receptor source for this set is a man between 40 and 75 years old with stage II squamous cell lung carcinoma.

This chain uses TRBV28 with TRBJ1-4; TRBD1 matches at 7 bases. The CDR3 has 15 amino acids. Trimming cost V 5 bases and J 0 bases; bases outside gene matches: 3. CDR1 and CDR2 from the germline V gene are MDHEN and SYDVKM. The CDR3 coding sequence is TGTGCCAGCAGTCTCGACAGGGCAACTAATGAAAAACTGTTTTTT. Translation: CASSLDRATNEKLFF.

The chain couples TRBV11-3 to TRBJ1-2; D possibly corresponds to TRBD1 (5 bases). Germline CDR1 SGHNT, CDR2 YENEEA. Trimming left V 5 bases short and J 8 bases short, with 18 bases between. The CDR3 consists of 14 residues. The CDR3 DNA follows: TGTGCCAGCAGCCCCACGGGAGGGGCGCGAGGCTACACCTTC. Its translation is CASSPTGGARGYTF.

This clone was found a few times. V and J are TRBV6-8 and TRBJ1-2, with 7 nucleotides matching TRBD1. This CDR3 contains 14 residues. CDR1 is MNHGY and CDR2 is SAAAGT in the germline V gene. J gave up 4 bases and V 0 bases, and 2 bases lay outside the gene matches. CDR3 protein: CASSYSRGPYGYTF. CDR3 in DNA: TGTGCCAGCAGTTACTCAAGGGGGCCCTATGGCTACACCTTC.

This chain links TRBV19 with TRBJ1-2; perhaps TRBD1 as D (5 bases). V was trimmed by 7 bases and J by 8 bases, leaving 26 bases between them. The CDR3 has 16 residues. From germline, CDR1 is LNHDA and CDR2 SQIVND (reference sequence). This CDR3 reads CASIGDRQRKETGYTF. CDR3 DNA: TGTGCCAGTATCGGGGATCGACAGCGGAAGGAAACGGGCTACACCTTC.